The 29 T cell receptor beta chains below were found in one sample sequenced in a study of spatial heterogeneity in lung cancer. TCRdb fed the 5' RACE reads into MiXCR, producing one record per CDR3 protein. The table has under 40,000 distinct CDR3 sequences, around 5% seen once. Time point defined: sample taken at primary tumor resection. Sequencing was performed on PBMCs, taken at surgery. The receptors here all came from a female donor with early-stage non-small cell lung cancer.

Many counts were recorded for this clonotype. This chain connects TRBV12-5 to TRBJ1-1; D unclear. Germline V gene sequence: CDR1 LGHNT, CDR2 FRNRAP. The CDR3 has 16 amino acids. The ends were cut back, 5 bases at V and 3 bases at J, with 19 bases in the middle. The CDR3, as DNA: TGTGCTAGTGGTGACCATAGCGCGGGGTTCGACACTGAAGCTTTCTTT. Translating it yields CASGDHSAGFDTEAFF.

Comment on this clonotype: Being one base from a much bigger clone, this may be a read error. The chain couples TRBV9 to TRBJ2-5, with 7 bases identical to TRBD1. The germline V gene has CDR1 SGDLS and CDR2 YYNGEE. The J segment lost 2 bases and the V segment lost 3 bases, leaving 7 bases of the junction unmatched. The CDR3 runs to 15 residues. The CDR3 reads CASSGADRSQETQYF. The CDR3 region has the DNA TGTGCCAGCAGCGGGGCGGACAGGAGTCAAGAGACCCAGTACTTC.

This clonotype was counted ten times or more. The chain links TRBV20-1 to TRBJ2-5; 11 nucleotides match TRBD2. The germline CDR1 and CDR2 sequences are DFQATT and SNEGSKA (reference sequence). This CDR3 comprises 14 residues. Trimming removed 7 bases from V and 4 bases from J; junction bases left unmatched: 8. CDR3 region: CSVDSGGARETQYF. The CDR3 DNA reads TGCAGTGTAGATAGCGGGGGGGCCCGAGAGACCCAGTACTTC.

The CDR3 loop reads CASRDRALNTEAFF. The CDR3 DNA reads TGTGCCAGCAGGGACAGAGCCCTGAACACTGAAGCTTTCTTT. V is TRBV2 and J is TRBJ1-1; D perhaps matches TRBD1 (6 bases). V was cut by 6 bases and J by 0 bases, with 11 bases left in between. Germline V CDR1 and CDR2: SNHLY, FYNNEI. The CDR3 consists of 14 residues.

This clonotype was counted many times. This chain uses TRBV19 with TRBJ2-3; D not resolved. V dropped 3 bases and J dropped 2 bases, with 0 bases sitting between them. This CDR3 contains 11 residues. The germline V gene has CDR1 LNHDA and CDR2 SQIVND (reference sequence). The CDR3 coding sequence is TGTGCCAGTAGTATCACAGATACGCAGTATTTT. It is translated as CASSITDTQYF.

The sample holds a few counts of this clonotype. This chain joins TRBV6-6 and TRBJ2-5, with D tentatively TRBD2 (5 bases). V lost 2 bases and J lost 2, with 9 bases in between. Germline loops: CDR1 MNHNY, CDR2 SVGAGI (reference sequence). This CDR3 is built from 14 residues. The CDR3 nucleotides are TGTGCCAGCAGTTACCCCCCGGGACAAGAGACCCAGTACTTC. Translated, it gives CASSYPPGQETQYF.

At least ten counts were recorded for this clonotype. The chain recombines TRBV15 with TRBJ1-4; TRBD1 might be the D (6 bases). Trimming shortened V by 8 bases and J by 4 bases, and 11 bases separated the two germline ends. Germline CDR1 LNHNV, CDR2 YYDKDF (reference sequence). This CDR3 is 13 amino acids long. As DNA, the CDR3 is TGTGCCACCCGAAGGGGGGATAATGAAAAACTGTTTTTT. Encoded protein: CATRRGDNEKLFF.

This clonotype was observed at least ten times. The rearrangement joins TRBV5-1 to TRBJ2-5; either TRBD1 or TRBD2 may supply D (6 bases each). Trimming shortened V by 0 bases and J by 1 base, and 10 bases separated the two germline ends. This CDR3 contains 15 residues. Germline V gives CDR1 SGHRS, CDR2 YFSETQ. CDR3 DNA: TGCGCCAGCAGCTTGGGTGGGGGGCCCCAAGAGACCCAGTACTTC. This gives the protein CASSLGGGPQETQYF.

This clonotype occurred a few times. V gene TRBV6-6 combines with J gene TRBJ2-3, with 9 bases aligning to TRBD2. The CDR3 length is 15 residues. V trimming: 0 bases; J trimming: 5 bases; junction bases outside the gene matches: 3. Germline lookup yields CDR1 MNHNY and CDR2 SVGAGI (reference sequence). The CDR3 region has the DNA TGTGCCAGCAGTTACTCGCGGGGGGGGCAAGATACGCAGTATTTT. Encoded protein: CASSYSRGGQDTQYF.

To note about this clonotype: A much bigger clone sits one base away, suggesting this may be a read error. The CDR3 loop reads CASSLSAGSSNTEAFF. The CDR3 DNA reads TGCGCCAGCAGCTTGTCAGCAGGTAGTTCGAACACTGAAGCTTTCTTT. This chain joins TRBV5-1 and TRBJ1-1; D is unresolved. V lost 1 base to trimming and J lost 1 base, with 14 bases between them. Germline CDR1 and CDR2: SGHRS and YFSETQ. The length of the CDR3 is 16 residues.

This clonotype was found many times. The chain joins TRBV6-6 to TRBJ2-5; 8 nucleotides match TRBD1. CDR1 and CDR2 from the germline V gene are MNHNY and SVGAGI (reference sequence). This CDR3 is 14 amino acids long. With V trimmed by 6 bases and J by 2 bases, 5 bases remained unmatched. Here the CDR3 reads CASRGRTGQETQYF. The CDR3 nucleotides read TGTGCCAGCAGGGGCCGGACAGGGCAAGAGACCCAGTACTTC.

The CDR3 DNA sequence: TGTGCCAGCAGCCCCCGCGGGACAGGGAGGACCACTGAAGCTTTCTTT. Translating it yields CASSPRGTGRTTEAFF. The V gene is TRBV7-8, the J gene TRBJ1-1; 9 bases match TRBD1. The CDR3 is made up of 16 amino acids. V gave up 5 bases and J gave up 4 bases; unmatched junction bases: 11. CDR1 SGHVS and CDR2 FQNEAQ come from the germline V gene.

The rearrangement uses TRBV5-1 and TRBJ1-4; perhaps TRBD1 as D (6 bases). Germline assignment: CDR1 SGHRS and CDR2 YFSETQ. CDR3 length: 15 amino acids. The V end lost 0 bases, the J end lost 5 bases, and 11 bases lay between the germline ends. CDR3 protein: CASSLEGRGNEKLFF. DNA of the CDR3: TGCGCCAGCAGCTTGGAGGGCAGGGGCAATGAAAAACTGTTTTTT. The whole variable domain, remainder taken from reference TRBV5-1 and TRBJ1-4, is KAGVTQTPRYLIKTRGQQVTLSCSPISGHRSVSWYQQTPGQGLQFLFEYFSETQRNKGNFPGRFSGRQFSNSRSEMNVSTLELGDSALYLCASSLEGRGNEKLFFGSGTQLSVL.

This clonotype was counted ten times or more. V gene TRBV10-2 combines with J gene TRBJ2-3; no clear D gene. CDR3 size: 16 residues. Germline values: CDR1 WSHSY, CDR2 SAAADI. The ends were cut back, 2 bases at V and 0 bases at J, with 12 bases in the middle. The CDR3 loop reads CASSEGLTTSTDTQYF. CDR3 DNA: TGCGCCAGCAGTGAGGGTCTTACAACTAGCACAGATACGCAGTATTTT.

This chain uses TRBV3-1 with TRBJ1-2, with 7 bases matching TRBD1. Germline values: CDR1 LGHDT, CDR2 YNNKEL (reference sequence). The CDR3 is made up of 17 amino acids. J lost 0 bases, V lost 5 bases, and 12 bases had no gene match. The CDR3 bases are TGTGCCAGCAGCGAAACCGTTCCGGGACAGACTAACTATGGCTACACCTTC. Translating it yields CASSETVPGQTNYGYTF. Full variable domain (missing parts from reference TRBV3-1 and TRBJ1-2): DTAVSQTPKYLVTQMGNDKSIKCEQNLGHDTMYWYKQDSKKFLKIMFSYNNKELIINETVPNRFSPKSPDKAHLNLHINSLELGDSAVYFCASSETVPGQTNYGYTFGSGTRLTVV.

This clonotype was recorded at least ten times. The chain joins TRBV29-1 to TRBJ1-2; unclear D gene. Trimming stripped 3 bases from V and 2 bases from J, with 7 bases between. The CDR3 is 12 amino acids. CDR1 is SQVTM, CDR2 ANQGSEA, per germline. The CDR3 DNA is TGCAGCGTTGAGCGTGGAAACTATGGCTACACCTTC. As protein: CSVERGNYGYTF. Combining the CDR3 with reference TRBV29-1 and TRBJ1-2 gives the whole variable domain SAVISQKPSRDICQRGTSLTIQCQVDSQVTMMFWYRQQPGQSLTLIATANQGSEATYESGFVIDKFPISRPNLTFSTLTVSNMSPEDSSIYLCSVERGNYGYTFGSGTRLTVV.

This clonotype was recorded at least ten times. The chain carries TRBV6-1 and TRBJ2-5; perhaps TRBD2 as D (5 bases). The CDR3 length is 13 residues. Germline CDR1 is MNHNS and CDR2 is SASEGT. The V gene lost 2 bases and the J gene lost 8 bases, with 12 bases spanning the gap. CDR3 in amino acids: CASSELIAGTQYF. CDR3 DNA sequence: TGTGCCAGCAGTGAATTGATTGCGGGTACCCAGTACTTC.

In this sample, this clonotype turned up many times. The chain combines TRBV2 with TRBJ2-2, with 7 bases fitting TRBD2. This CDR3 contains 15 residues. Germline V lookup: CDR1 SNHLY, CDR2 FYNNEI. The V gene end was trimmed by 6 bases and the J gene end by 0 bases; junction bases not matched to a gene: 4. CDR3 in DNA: TGTGCCAGCAGAGCGGGGACTACGAACACCGGGGAGCTGTTTTTT. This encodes CASRAGTTNTGELFF.

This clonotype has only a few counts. In DNA, the CDR3 is TGTGCCAGCAGTCCTGGAGGGGGCTATGGCTACACCTTC. This sequence encodes CASSPGGGYGYTF. This chain joins TRBV6-1 and TRBJ1-2; D is possibly TRBD1 (6 bases). The CDR3 has 13 residues. Germline V gene data show CDR1 as MNHNS and CDR2 as SASEGT. Trimming cost V 5 bases and J 4 bases, with 11 bases left between them.

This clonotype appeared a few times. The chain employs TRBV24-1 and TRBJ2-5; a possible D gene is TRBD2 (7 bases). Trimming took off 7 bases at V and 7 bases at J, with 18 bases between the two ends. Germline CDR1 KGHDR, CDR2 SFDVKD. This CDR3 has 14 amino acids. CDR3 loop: CATRRGGPTGTQYF. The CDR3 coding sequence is TGTGCCACCAGACGCGGGGGCCCCACCGGGACCCAGTACTTC.

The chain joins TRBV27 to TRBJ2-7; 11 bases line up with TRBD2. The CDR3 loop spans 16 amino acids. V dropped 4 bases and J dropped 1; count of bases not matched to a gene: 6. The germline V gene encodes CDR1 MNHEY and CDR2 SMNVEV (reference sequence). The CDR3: CASSSPLAGASYEQYF. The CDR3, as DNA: TGTGCCAGCAGTTCACCACTAGCGGGGGCTTCCTACGAGCAGTACTTC.

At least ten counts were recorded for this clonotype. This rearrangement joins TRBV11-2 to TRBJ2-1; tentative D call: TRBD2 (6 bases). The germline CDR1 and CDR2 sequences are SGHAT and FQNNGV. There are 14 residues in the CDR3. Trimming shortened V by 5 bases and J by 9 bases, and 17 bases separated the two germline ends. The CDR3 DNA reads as TGTGCCAGCAGCCACGGACTAAGCGGGCGTGAGCAGTTCTTC. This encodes CASSHGLSGREQFF.

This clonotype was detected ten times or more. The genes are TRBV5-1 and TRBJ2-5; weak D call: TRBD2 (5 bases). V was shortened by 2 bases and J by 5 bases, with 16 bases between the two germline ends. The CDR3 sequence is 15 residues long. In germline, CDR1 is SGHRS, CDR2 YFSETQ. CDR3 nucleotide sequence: TGCGCCAGCAGCTTCGGACTCCAGATGGGGGAGACCCAGTACTTC. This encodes CASSFGLQMGETQYF.

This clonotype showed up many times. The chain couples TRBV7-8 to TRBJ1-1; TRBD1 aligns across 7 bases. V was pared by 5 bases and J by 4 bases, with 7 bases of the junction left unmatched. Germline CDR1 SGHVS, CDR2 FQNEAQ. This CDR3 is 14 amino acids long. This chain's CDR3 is CASSIRQGGTEAFF. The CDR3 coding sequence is TGTGCCAGCAGCATTCGACAGGGAGGCACTGAAGCTTTCTTT.

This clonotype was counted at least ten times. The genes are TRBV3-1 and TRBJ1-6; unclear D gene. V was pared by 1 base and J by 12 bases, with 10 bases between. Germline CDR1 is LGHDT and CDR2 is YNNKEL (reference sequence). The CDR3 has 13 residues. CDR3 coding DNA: TGTGCCAGCAGCCAAGTGATCACGGGACCCCTCCACTTT. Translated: CASSQVITGPLHF.

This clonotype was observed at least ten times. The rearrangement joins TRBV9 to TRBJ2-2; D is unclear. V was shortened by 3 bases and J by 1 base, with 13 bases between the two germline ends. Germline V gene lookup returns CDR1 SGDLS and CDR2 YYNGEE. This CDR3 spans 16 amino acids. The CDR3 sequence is CASSARVDLNTGELFF. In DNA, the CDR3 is TGTGCCAGCAGCGCCCGGGTAGACTTGAACACCGGGGAGCTGTTTTTT.

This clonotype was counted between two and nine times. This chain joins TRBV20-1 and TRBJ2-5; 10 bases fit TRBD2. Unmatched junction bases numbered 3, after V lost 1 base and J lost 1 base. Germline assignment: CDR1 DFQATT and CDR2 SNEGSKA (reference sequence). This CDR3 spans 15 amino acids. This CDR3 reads CSARGSGGIQETQYF. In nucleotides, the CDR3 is TGCAGTGCTAGAGGTAGCGGGGGGATCCAAGAGACCCAGTACTTC.

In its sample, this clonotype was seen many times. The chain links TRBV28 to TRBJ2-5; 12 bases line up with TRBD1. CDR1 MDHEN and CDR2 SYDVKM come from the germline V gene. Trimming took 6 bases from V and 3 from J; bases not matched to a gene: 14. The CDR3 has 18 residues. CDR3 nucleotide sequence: TGTGCCAGCAGCCCCCTCGGAAGGGGACAGGGGGCTGAAGAGACCCAGTACTTC. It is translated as CASSPLGRGQGAEETQYF.

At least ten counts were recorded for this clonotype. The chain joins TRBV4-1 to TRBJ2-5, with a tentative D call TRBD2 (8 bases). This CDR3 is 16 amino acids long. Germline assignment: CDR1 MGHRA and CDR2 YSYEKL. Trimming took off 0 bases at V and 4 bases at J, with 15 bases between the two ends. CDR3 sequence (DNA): TGCGCCAGCAGCCAAGAAGGGGGCCTAGCGGGAGAGACCCAGTACTTC. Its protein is CASSQEGGLAGETQYF.